This T cell receptor (beta chain) originates from a study of control samples from healthy donors and cancer patients. V gave up 6 bases and J gave up 5 bases; unmatched junction bases: 5. CDR1 is LNHDA, CDR2 SQIVND, per germline (reference sequence). The CDR3 is made up of 14 amino acids. Sequencing used immunoSEQ multiplex PCR; TCRdb keeps in-frame clones, though not all of them. This sample carries 55,000 to 90,000 clones, around 82% of them seen once, and the ten largest clones take around 30%. The source material was blood. The receptor was isolated from a man over 45 in good health. This chain joins TRBV19 and TRBJ1-1, with 11 bases matching TRBD1. DNA of the CDR3: TGTGCCAGTAGCCCCGGGACAGGGGGGACTGAAGCTTTCTTT. This sequence encodes CASSPGTGGTEAFF.